This TCR beta chain came from a study of T cell repertoires in cytomegalovirus infection. Across the whole study: HLA-B-restricted CMV epitopes that are well studied, plus recently identified HLA-C-restricted ones, were used by the study. Both a matching HLA type and CMV infection were indicated by public TCR beta signatures. Study findings and constraints: Ex vivo, HLA-C-restricted CMV-specific TCR beta clonotypes prevailed over the rest of the response. The cumulative frequency of public TCR beta families identified carriers of CMV plus the relevant HLA.

This clonotype was found a few times. Its antigen is still unknown. TCRdb independently ran MiXCR on the reads; one entry per CDR3 protein. The repertoire holds approximately 990,000 distinct CDR3 sequences, with around 32% as singletons. With V trimmed by 4 bases and J by 3 bases, 6 bases remained unmatched. The CDR3 is made up of 15 amino acids. Looked up from germline, CDR1 is SGDLS and CDR2 is YYNGEE. The sample here was cultured CD8+ T cells from PBMCs, taken from culture after CMV antigen stimulation. This receptor was obtained from a human donor in good health (CMV status not recorded). Some clones in this sample may be carry-over from other donors' samples. The V and J genes are TRBV9 and TRBJ1-1, with 10 nucleotides matching TRBD1. CDR3 nucleotides: TGTGCCAGCAGCACTGGGACAGGGGAGTACACTGAAGCTTTCTTT. Translating gives CASSTGTGEYTEAFF.